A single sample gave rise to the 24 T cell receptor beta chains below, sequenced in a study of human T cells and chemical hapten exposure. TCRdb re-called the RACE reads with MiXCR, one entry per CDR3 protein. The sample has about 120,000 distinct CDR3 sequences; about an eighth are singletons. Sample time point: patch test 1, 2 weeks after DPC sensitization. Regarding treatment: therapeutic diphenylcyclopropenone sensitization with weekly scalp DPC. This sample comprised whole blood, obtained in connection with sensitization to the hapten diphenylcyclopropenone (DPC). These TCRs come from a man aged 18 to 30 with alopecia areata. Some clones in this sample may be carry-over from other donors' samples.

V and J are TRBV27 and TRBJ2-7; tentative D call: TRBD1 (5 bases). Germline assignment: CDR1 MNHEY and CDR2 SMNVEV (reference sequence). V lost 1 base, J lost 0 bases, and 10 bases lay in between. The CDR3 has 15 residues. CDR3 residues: CASSLFVRDSYEQYF. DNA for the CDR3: TGTGCCAGCAGTTTATTTGTCAGGGACTCCTACGAGCAGTACTTC.

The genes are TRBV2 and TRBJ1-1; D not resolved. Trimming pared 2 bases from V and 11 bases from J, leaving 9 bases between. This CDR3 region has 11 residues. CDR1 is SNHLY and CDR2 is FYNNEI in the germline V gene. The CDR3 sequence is CASSETLQAFF. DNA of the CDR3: TGTGCCAGCAGTGAAACACTCCAGGCTTTCTTT. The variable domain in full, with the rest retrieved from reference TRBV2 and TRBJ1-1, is EPEVTQTPSHQVTQMGQEVILRCVPISNHLYFYWYRQILGQKVEFLVSFYNNEISEKSEIFDDQFSVERPDGSNFTLKIRSTKLEDSAMYFCASSETLQAFFGQGTRLTVV.

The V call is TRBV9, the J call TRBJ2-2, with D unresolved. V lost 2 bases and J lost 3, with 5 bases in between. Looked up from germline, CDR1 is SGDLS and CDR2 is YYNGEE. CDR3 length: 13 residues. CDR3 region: CASSVQDTGELFF. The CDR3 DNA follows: TGTGCCAGCAGCGTTCAGGACACCGGGGAGCTGTTTTTT.

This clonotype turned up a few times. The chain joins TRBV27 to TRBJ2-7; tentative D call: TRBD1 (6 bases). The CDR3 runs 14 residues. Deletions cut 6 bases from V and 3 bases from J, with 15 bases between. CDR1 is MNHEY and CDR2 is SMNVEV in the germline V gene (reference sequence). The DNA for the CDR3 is TGTGCCAGCAGAAGCCGTGGACAGTACTACGAGCAGTACTTC. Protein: CASRSRGQYYEQYF.

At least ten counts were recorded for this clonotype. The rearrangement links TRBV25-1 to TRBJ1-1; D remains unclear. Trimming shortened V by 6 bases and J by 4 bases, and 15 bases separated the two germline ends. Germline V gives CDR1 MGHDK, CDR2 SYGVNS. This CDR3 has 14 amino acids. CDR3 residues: CASSSTRLGTEAFF. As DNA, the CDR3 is TGTGCCAGCAGCTCGACCCGTTTGGGCACTGAAGCTTTCTTT.

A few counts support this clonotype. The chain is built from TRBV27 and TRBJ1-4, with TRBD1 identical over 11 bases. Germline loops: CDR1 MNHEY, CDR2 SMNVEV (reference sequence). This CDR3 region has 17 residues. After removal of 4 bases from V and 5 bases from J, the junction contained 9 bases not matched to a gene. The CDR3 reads CASSSGTGGEQNEKLFF. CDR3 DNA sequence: TGTGCCAGCAGTTCCGGGACAGGGGGAGAGCAGAATGAAAAACTGTTTTTT.

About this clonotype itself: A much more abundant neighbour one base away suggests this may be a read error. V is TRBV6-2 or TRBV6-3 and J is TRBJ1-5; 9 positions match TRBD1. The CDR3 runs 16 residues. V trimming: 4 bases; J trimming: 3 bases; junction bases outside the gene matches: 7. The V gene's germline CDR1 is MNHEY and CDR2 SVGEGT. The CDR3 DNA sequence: TGTGCCAGCAGTTTCACCGGGACAGGGATCAATCAGCCCCAGCATTTT. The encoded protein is CASSFTGTGINQPQHF.

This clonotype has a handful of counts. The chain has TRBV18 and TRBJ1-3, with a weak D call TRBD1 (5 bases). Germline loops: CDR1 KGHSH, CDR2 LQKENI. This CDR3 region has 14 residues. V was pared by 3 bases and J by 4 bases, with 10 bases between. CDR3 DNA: TGTGCCAGCTCACCCGCGGGGCGCGGAAACACCATATATTTT. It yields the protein CASSPAGRGNTIYF.

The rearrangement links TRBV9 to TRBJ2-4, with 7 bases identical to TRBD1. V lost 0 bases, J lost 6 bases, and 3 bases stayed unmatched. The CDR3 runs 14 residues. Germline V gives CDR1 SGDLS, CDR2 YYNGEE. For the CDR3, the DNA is TGTGCCAGCAGCGTAGTAGGGGGCGGAAACATTCAGTACTTC. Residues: CASSVVGGGNIQYF. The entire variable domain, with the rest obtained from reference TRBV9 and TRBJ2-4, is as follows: DSGVTQTPKHLITATGQRVTLRCSPRSGDLSVYWYQQSLDQGLQFLIQYYNGEERAKGNILERFSAQQFPDLHSELNLSSLELGDSALYFCASSVVGGGNIQYFGAGTRLSVL.

In DNA form, the CDR3 reads TGTGCCAGCAGCTTGGACAGGGCCGACTACACTGAAGCTTTCTTT. Translating gives CASSLDRADYTEAFF. The chain links TRBV7-3 to TRBJ1-1; 8 nucleotides match TRBD1. The CDR3 runs to 15 residues. The trim removed 3 bases at V and 3 bases at J, leaving 6 bases unmatched. Germline CDR1 is SGHTA and CDR2 is FQGTGA.

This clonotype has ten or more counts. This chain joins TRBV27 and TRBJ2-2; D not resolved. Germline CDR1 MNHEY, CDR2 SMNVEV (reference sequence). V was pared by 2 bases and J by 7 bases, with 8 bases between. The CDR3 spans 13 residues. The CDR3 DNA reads TGTGCCAGCAGTTTAGGGGTGGGCGGGGAGCTGTTTTTT. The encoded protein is CASSLGVGGELFF.

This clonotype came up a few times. The CDR3 sequence: CSVGQGQGVFF. The DNA for the CDR3 is TGCAGCGTTGGGCAAGGGCAGGGTGTTTTCTTT. V is TRBV29-1 and J is TRBJ1-1; possibly TRBD1 for D (5 bases). Trimming cost V 4 bases and J 13 bases, with 16 bases left between them. CDR3 size: 11 residues. CDR1 and CDR2 (germline): SQVTM, ANQGSEA.

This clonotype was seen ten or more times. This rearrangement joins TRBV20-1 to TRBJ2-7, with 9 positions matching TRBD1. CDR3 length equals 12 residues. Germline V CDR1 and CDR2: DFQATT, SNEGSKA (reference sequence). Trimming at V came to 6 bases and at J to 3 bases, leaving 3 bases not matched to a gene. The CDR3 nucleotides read TGCAGTGCGGGGGGACAGGGCTACGAGCAGTACGTC. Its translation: CSAGGQGYEQYV.

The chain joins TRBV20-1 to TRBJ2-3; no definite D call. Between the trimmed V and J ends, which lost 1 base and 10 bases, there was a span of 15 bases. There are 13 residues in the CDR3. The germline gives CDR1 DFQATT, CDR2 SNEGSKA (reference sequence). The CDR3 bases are TGCAGTGCTAGAGTCCCGGCATCACTGGCGCAGTATTTT. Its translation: CSARVPASLAQYF.

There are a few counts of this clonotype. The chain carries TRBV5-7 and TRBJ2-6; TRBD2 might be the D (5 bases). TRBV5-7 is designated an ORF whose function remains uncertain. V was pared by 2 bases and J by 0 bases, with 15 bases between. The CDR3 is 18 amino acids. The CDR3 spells CASSLMPGISSGANVLTF. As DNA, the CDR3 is TGTGCCAGCAGCTTAATGCCCGGGATCAGCTCTGGGGCCAACGTCCTGACTTTC.

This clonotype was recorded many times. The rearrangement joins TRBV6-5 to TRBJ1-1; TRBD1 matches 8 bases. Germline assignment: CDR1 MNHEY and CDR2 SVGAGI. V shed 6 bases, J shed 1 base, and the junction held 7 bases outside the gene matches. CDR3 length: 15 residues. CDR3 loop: CASRGTGLGNTEAFF. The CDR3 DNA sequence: TGTGCCAGCAGGGGGACAGGCCTAGGGAACACTGAAGCTTTCTTT.

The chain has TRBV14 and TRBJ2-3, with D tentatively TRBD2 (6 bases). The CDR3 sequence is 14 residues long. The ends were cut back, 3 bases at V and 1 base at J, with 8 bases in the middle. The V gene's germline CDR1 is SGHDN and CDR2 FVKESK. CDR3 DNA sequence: TGTGCCAGCAGCCAGCCGGGGGGCACAGATACGCAGTATTTT. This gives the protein CASSQPGGTDTQYF.

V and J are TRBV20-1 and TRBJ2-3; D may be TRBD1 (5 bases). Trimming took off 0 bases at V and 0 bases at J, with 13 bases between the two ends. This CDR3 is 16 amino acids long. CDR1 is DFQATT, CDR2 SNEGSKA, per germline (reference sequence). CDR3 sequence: CSAREGAGPSTDTQYF. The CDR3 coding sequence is TGCAGTGCTAGAGAAGGGGCTGGACCGAGCACAGATACGCAGTATTTT.

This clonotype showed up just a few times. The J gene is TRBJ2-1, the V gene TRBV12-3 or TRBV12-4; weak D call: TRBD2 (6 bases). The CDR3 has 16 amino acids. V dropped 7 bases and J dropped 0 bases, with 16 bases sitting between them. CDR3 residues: CASTSRWRGSYNEQFF. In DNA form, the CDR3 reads TGTGCCAGCACCTCGCGGTGGAGGGGCTCCTACAATGAGCAGTTCTTC.

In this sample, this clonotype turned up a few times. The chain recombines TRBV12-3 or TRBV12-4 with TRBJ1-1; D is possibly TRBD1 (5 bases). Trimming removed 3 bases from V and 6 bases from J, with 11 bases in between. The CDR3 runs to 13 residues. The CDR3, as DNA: TGTGCCAGCAGTTTGGCGGGGCAGGCTGAAGCTTTCTTT. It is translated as CASSLAGQAEAFF.

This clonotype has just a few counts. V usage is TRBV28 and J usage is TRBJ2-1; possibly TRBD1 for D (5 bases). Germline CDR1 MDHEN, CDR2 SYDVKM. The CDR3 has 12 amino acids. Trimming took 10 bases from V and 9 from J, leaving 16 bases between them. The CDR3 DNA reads TGTGCCATAGGGGTATGGCTCGGTGAGCAGTTCTTC. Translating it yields CAIGVWLGEQFF.

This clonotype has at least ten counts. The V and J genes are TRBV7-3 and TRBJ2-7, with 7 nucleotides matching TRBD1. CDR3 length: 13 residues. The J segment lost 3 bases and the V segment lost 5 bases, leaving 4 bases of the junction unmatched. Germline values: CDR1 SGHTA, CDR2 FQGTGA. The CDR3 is CASSPYRGYEQYV. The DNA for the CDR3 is TGTGCCAGCAGCCCCTACAGGGGCTACGAGCAGTACGTC.

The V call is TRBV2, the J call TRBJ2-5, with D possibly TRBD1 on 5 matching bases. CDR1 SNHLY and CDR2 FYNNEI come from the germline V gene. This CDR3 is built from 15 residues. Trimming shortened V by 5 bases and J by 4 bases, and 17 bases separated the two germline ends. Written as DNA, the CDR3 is TGTGCCAGCAGTCCCTTGAACGGACAACCAGAGACCCAGTACTTC. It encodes CASSPLNGQPETQYF.

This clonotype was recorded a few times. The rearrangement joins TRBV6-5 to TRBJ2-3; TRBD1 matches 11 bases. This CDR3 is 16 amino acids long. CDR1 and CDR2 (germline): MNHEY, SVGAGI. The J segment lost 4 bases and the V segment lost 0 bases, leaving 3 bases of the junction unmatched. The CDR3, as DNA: TGTGCCAGCAGTTACTCGAGGACAGGGGGCCCAGATACGCAGTATTTT. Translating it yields CASSYSRTGGPDTQYF.